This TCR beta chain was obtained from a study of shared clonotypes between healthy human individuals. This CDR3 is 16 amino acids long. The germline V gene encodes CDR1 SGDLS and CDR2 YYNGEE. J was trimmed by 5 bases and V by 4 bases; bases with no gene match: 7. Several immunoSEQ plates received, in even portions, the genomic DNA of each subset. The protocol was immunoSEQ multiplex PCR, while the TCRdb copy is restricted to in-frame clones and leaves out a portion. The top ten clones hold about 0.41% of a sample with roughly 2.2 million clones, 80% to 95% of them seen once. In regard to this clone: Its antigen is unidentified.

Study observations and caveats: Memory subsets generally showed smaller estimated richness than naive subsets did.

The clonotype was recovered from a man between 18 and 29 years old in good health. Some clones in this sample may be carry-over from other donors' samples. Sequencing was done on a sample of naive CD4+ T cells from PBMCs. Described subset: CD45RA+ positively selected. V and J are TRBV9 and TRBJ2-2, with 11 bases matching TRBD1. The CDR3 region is CASSPWTGGATGELFF. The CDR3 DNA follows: TGTGCCAGCAGCCCCTGGACAGGGGGCGCAACCGGGGAGCTGTTTTTT. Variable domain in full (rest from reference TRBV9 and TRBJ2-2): DSGVTQTPKHLITATGQRVTLRCSPRSGDLSVYWYQQSLDQGLQFLIQYYNGEERAKGNILERFSAQQFPDLHSELNLSSLELGDSALYFCASSPWTGGATGELFFGEGSRLTVL.